These 6 T cell receptor beta chains were sequenced from one sample in a study of OX40 agonist ivuxolimab in advanced cancers. The library came from the immunoSEQ multiplex PCR assay. TCRdb's version of the immuneACCESS table is confined to in-frame rearrangements and falls short of the full clone set. An unresolved V gene accounts for under half of the shortfall where checked; the remainder is of unknown origin. Within this sample are 39,000 or so clones, with about 86% of them counted one time only. The ten largest make up around 40% of the sample. The sequenced sample was CD4+ or CD8+ T cells sorted from blood, obtained in a trial of the OX40 agonist ivuxolimab. Receptors originate from an adult with an advanced solid tumor such as melanoma, head and neck, liver or kidney cancer.

The rearrangement links TRBV9 to TRBJ2-3; D not resolved. Deletions cut 4 bases from V and 3 bases from J, with 15 bases between. Germline V gives CDR1 SGDLS, CDR2 YYNGEE. The CDR3 totals 15 residues. CDR3 sequence (DNA): TGTGCCAGCAGCCTCCGTGACCCCGGAACAGATACGCAGTATTTT. Translated, it gives CASSLRDPGTDTQYF.

The V call is TRBV7-9, the J call TRBJ2-7; D possibly corresponds to TRBD1 (7 bases). The CDR3 spans 13 residues. V lost 8 bases and J lost 7, with 18 bases in between. Germline CDR1 is SEHNR and CDR2 is FQNEAQ (reference sequence). CDR3 sequence reads: CASSAEGAGEQYF. The CDR3 nucleotides are TGTGCCAGCTCTGCAGAGGGGGCGGGGGAGCAGTACTTC.

J is TRBJ2-6 and V is TRBV19; D possibly matches TRBD1 or TRBD2 (6 bases each). V was cut by 5 bases and J by 2 bases, with 10 bases left in between. Germline assignment: CDR1 LNHDA and CDR2 SQIVND (reference sequence). CDR3 length: 15 residues. The CDR3 loop is CASSEGGAGANVLTF. CDR3 in DNA: TGTGCCAGTAGTGAGGGGGGAGCTGGGGCCAACGTCCTGACTTTC.

The rearrangement links TRBV6-6 to TRBJ2-7, with 9 bases that match TRBD1. The CDR3 runs 15 residues. Germline assignment: CDR1 MNHNY and CDR2 SVGAGI (reference sequence). With V trimmed by 10 bases and J by 3 bases, 13 bases remained unmatched. This chain's CDR3 is CATSLSRDRVYEQYF. DNA of the CDR3: TGTGCCACCAGCCTTTCCCGGGACAGGGTCTACGAGCAGTACTTC.

The J gene is TRBJ2-2, the V gene TRBV6-6, with no clear D. Trimming took off 4 bases at V and 1 base at J, with 13 bases between the two ends. CDR3 length equals 16 residues. CDR1 MNHNY and CDR2 SVGAGI come from the germline V gene (reference sequence). The CDR3 nucleotides are TGTGCCAGCAGTTCCCACGCTCCGGGGAACACCGGGGAGCTGTTTTTT. The encoded protein is CASSSHAPGNTGELFF.

V and J are TRBV11-2 and TRBJ2-3; D unresolved. The germline CDR1 and CDR2 sequences are SGHAT and FQNNGV. The CDR3 spans 11 residues. Between the trimmed V and J ends, which lost 0 bases and 10 bases, there was a span of 5 bases. The CDR3 loop reads CASSLDGAQYF. CDR3 nucleotide sequence: TGTGCCAGCAGCTTAGACGGTGCGCAGTATTTT.